This TCR beta chain was sequenced in a study of shared clonotypes between healthy human individuals. Among the donors, all were Caucasian adults who lived in Nashville, Tennessee. CD4+ cells were split into CD45RA+ naive and CD45RA-negative memory subsets. Note on this clone: Its target is unknown. Other DNA variants within this sample encode the same CDR3.

The V end lost 8 bases, the J end lost 0 bases, and 8 bases lay between the germline ends. In germline, CDR1 is LNHDA, CDR2 SQIVND (reference sequence). The CDR3 covers 13 residues. Data came from immunoSEQ multiplex PCR; TCRdb stores just in-frame clones and leaves some out. The table has over 700,000 clones, approximately 77% seen once. Overall study findings and caveats: Represented diversity (both genetic and exposure-history) was limited by the small number of donors. Lower generation probabilities were found for non-shared clonotypes than for those shared by all four donors.

V gene TRBV19 combines with J gene TRBJ1-5; D gene ambiguous. The clonotype comes from a woman in her twenties or thirties in good health. The specimen sequenced was memory CD4+ T cells sorted from blood. Regarding subset: CD45RA-negative fraction. The DNA for the CDR3 is TGTGCCAGTCGAGACCCTAGCAATCAGCCCCAGCATTTT. It specifies CASRDPSNQPQHF.